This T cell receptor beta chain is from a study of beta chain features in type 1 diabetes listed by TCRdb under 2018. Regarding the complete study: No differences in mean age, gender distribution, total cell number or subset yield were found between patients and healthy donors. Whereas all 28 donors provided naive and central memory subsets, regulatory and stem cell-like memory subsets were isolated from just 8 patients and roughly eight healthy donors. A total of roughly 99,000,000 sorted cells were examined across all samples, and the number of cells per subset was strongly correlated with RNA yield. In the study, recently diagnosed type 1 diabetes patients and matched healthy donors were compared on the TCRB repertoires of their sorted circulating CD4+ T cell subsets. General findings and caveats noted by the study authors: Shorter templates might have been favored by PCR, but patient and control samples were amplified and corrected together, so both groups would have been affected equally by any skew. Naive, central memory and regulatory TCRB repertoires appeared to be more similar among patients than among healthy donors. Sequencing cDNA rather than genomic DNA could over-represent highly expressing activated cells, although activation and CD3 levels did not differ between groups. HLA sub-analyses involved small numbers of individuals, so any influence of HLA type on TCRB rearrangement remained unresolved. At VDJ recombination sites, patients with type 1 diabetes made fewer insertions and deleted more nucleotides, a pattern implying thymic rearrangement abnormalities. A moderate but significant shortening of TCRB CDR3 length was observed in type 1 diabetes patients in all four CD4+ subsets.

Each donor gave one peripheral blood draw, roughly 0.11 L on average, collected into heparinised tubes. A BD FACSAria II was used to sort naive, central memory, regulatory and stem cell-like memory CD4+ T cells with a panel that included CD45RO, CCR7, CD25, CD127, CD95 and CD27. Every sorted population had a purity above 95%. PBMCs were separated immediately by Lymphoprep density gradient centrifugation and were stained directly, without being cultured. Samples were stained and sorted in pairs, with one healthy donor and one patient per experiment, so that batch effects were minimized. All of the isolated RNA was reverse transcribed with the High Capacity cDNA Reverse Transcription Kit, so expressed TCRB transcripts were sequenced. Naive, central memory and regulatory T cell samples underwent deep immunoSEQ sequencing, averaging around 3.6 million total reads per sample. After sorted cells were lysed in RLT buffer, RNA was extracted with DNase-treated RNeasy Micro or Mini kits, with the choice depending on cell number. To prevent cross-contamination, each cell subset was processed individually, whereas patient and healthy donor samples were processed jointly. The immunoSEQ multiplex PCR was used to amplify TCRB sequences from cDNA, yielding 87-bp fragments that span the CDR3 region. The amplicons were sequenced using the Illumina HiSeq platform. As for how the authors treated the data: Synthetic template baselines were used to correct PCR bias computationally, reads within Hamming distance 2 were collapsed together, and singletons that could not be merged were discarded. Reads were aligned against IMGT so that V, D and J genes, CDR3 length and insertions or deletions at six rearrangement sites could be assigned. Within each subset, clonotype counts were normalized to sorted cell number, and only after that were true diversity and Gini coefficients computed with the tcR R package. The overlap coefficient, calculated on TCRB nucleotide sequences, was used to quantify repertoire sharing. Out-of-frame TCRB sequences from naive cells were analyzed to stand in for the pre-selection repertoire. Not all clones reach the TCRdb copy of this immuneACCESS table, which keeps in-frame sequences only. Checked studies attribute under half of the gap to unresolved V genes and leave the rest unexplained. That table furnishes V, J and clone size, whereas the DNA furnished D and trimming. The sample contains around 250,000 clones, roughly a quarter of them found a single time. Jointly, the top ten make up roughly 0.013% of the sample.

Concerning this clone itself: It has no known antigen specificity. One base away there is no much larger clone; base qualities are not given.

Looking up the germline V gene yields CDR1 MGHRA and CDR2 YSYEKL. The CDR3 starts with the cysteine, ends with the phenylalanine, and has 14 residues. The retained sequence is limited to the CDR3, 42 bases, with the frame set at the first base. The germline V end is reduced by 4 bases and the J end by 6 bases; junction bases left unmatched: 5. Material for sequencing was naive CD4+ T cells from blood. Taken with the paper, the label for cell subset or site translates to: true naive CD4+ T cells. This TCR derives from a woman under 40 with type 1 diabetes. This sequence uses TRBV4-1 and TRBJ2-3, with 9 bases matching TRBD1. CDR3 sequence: CASSRDRAKDTQYF. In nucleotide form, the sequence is TGCGCCAGCAGCCGGGACAGGGCAAAGGATACGCAGTATTTT.